This T cell receptor beta chain stems from a study of human T cells and chemical hapten exposure. The library tagged individual cDNA molecules with unique molecular identifiers. TCRdb itself ran the RACE reads through MiXCR, one entry per CDR3 protein. The table lists tens of thousands of distinct CDR3 sequences, around 12% of them singletons. Study-level points and caveats: Each of the donors had alopecia, so their immune responses may not resemble those of healthy people. The count of PT1 expanded TCRs correlated positively with patch test score.

In its sample, this clonotype was seen many times. As yet, its antigen is unknown. Time point given: pre-sensitization, week 0. Treatment in this sample: therapeutic diphenylcyclopropenone sensitization with weekly scalp DPC. Germline V gene data show CDR1 as ENHRY and CDR2 as SYGVKD. J gave up 6 bases and V 2 bases, and 5 bases lay outside the gene matches. The CDR3 contains 15 residues. The sequence derives from a woman aged 25 to 45 with alopecia areata. Some clones in this sample may be carry-over from other donors' samples. The chain combines TRBV10-3 with TRBJ2-7, with 12 bases identical to TRBD1. The source material was whole blood, sampled in connection with sensitization to the hapten diphenylcyclopropenone (DPC). The CDR3 protein is CAISEGTGGKAEQYF. CDR3 nucleotide sequence: TGTGCCATCAGTGAGGGGACAGGGGGCAAAGCCGAGCAGTACTTC.